This T cell receptor (beta chain) was captured in a study of T cell changes during pregnancy in multiple sclerosis. TCRdb's table, derived via immunoSEQ multiplex PCR, lists solely in-frame clones and lacks some. The data contain under 85,000 clones, 94% of them singletons. The sample consisted of peripheral blood, taken in the third trimester of pregnancy. The clonotype originates from a female donor with multiple sclerosis, enrolled in a pregnancy study.

CDR3 sequence (DNA): TGTGCCAGCAGCTTAAGGAGCGGGGGGCCGAGCACTAGCACAGATACGCAGTATTTT. Its translation is CASSLRSGGPSTSTDTQYF. V and J are TRBV7-2 and TRBJ2-3, with 9 bases fitting TRBD2. The CDR3 is 19 residues long. Germline loops: CDR1 SGHTA, CDR2 FQGNSA. Unmatched junction bases numbered 12, after V lost 2 bases and J lost 0 bases. The whole variable domain, remainder taken from reference TRBV7-2 and TRBJ2-3, is GAGVSQSPSNKVTEKGKDVELRCDPISGHTALYWYRQSLGQGLEFLIYFQGNSAPDKSGLPSDRFSAERTGGSVSTLTIQRTQQEDSAVYLCASSLRSGGPSTSTDTQYFGPGTRLTVL.